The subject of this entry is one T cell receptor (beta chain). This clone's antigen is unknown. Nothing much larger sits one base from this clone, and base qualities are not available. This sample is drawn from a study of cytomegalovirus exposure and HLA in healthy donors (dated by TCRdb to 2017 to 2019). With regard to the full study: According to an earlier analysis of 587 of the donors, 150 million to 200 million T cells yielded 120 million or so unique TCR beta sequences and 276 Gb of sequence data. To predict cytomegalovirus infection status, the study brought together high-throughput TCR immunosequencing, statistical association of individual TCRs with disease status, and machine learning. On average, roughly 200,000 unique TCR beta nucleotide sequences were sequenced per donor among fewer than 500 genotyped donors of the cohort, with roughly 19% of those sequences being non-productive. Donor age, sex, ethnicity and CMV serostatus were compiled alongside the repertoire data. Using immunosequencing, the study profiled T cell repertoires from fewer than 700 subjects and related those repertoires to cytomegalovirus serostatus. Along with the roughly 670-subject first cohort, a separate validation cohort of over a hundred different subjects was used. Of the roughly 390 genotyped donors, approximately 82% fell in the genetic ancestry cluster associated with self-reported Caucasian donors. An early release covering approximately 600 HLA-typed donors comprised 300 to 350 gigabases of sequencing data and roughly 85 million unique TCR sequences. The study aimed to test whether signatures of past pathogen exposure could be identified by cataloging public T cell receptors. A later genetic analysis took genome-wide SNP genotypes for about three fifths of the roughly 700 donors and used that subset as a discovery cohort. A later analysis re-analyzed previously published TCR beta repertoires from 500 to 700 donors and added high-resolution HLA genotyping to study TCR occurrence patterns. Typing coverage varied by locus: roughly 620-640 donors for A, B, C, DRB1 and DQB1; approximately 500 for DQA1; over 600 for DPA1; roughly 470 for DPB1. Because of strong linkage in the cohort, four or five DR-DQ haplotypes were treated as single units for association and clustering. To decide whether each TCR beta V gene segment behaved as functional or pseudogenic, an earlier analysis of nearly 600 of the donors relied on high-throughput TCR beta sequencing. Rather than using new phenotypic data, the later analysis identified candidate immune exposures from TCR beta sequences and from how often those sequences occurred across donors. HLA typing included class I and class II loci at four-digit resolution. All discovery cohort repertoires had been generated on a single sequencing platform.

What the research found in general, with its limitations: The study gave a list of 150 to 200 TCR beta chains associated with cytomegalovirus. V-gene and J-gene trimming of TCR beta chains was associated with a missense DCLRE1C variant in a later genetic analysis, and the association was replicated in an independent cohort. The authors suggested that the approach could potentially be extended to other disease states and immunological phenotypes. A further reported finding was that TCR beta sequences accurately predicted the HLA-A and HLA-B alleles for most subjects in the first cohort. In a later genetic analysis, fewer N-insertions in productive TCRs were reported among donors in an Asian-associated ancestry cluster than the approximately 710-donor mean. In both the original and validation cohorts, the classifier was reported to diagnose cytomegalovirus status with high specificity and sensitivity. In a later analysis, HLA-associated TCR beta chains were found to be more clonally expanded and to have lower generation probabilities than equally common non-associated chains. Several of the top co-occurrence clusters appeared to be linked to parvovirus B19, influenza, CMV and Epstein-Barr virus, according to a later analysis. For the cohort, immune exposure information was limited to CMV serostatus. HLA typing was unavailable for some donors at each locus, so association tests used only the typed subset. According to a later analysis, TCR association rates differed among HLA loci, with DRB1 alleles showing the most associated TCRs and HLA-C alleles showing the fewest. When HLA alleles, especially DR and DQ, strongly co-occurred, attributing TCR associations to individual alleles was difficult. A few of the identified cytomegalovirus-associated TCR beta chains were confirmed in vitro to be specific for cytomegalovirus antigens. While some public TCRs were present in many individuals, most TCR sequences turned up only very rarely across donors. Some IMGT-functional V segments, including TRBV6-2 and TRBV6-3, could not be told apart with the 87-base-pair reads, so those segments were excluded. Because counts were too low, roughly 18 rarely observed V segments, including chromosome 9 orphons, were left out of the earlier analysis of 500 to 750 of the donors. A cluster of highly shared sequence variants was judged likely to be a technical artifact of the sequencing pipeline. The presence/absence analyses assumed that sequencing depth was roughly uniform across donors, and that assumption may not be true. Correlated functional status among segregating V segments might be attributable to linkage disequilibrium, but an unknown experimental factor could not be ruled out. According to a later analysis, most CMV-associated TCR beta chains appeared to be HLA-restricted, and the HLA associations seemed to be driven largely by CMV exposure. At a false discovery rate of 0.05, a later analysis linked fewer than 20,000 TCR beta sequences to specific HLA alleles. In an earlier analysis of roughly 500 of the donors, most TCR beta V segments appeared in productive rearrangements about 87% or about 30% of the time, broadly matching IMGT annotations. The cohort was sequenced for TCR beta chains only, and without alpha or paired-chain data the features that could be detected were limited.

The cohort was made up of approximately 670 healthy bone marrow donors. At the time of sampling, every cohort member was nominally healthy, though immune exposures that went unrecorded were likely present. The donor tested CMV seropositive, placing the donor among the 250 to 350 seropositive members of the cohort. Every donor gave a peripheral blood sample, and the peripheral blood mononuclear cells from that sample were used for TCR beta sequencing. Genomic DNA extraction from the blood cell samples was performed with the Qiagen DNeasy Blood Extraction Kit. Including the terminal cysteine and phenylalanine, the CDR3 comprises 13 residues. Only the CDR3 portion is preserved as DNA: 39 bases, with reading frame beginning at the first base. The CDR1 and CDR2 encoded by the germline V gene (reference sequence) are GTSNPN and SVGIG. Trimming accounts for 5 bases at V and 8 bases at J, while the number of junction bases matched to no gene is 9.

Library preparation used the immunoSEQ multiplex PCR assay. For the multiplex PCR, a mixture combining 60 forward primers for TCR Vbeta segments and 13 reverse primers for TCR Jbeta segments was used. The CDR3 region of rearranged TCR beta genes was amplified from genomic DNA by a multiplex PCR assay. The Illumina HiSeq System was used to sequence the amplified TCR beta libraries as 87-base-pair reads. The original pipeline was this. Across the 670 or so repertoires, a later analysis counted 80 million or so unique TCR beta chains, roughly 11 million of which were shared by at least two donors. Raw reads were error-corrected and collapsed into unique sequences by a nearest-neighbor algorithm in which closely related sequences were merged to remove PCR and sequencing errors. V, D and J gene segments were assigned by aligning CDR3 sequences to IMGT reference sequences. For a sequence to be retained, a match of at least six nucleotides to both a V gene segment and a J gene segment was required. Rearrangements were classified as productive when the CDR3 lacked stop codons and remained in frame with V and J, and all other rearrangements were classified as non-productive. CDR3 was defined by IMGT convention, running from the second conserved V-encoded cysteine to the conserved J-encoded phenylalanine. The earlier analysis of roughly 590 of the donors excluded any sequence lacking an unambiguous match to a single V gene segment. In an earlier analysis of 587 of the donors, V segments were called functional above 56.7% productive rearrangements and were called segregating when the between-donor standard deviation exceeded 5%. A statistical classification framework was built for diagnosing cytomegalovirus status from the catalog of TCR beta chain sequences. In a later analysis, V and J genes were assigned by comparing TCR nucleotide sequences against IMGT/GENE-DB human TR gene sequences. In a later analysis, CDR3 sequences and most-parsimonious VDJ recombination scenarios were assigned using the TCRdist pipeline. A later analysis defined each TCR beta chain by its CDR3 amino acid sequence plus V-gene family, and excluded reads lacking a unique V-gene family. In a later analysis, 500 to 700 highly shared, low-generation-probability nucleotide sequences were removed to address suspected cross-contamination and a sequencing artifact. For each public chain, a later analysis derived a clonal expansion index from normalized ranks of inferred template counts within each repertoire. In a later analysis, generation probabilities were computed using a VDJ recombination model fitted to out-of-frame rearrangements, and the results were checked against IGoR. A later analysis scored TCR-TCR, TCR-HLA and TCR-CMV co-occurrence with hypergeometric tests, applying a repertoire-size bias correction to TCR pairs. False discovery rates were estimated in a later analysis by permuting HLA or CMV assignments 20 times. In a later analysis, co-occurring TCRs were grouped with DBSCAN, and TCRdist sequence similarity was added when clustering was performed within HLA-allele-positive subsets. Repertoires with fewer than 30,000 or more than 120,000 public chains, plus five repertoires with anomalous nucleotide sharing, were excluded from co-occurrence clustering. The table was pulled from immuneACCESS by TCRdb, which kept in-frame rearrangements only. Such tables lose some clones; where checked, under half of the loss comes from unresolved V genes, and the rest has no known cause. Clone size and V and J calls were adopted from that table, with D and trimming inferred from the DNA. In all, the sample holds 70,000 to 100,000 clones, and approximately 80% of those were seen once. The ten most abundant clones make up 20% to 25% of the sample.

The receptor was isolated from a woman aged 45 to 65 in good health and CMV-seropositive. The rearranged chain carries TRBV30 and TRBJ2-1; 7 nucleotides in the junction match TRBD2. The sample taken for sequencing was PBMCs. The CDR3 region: CAWPSGGFDEQFF. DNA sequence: TGTGCCTGGCCTTCCGGGGGGTTTGATGAGCAGTTCTTC.